This T cell receptor (beta chain) was retrieved from a study of blood T cell repertoires in COVID-19. Study in general: Researchers got acute and convalescent COVID-19 samples from the United States, Italy and Spain. Sources were T cells, B-cell-depleted T cells, or PBMCs; the material itself was cDNA or gDNA.

This table comes from immunoSEQ multiplex PCR, and its TCRdb copy is limited to in-frame clones, with some not included. The sample consists of about 310,000 clones, 75% to 90% of them appearing once. There are 14 residues in the CDR3. Germline V gene sequence: CDR1 SGHAT, CDR2 FQNNGV. V lost 3 bases and J 6 bases, leaving 12 bases between the germline ends. The sample taken for sequencing was peripheral blood. This TCR derives from a man younger than 35 with active or convalescent COVID-19. The chain carries TRBV11-2 and TRBJ1-5; D is ambiguous. The chain's CDR3 is CASSFSTSGQPQHF. The CDR3 DNA is TGTGCCAGCAGCTTCTCGACCAGCGGTCAGCCCCAGCATTTT.